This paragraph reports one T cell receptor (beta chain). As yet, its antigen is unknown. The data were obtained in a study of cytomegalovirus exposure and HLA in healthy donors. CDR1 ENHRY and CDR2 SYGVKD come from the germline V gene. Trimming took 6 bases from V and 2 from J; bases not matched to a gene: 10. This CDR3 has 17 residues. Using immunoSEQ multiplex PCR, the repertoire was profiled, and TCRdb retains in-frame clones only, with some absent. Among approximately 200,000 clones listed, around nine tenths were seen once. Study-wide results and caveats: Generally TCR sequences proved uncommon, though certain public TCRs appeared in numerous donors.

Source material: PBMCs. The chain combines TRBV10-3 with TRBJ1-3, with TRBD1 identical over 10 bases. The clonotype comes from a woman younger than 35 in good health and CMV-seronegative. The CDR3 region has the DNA TGTGCCATCAGCGGGGGGACAGGGGCCCTCCCTGGAAACACCATATATTTT. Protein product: CAISGGTGALPGNTIYF.